This TCR beta chain was sequenced during a study of CD8 T cells in Susac syndrome. The authors sequenced TCR beta from blood CD8+ and CD4+ T cells. Healthy donors acted as controls, with matching for age and sex. While CD8+ and CD4+ T cells were isolated negatively, TEMRA cells were enriched by FACS. The CDR3 has 18 residues. The germline CDR1 and CDR2 sequences are MDHEN and SYDVKM. The junction had 9 bases not matched to a gene; V was cut back by 3 bases and J by 2 bases. The RNA input was about 0.5 to 1 ug, and it was reverse transcribed with random hexamers. The method of amplification for TCR beta CDR3 was immunoSEQ multiplex PCR, covering 54 Vbeta and 13 Jbeta. From the immunoSEQ multiplex PCR reads, TCRdb called clonotypes with MiXCR, one entry per CDR3 protein. The sample includes some 190,000 distinct CDR3 sequences, 80% to 95% of them seen just once.

The V call is TRBV28, the J call TRBJ2-6; 8 nucleotides line up with TRBD1. This TCR came from a human donor in good health. The sequencing input was CD4+ T cells from PBMCs. For the CDR3, the DNA is TGTGCCAGCAGTTTCCCCGGCAGGGGGCCCACTGGGGCCAACGTCCTGACTTTC. Amino acid sequence: CASSFPGRGPTGANVLTF.